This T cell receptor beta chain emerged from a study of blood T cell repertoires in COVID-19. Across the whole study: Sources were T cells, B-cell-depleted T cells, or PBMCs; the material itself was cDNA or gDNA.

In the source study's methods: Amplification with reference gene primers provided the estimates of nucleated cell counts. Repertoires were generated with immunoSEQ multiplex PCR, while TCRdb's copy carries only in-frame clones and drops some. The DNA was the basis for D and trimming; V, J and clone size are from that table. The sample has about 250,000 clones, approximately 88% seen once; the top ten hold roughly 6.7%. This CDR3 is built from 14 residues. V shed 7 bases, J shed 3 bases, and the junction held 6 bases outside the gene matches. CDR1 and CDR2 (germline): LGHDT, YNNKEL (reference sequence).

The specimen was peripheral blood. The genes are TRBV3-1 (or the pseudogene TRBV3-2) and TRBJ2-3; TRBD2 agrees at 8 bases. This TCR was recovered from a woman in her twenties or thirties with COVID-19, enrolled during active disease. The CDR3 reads CASNEAGVTDTQYF. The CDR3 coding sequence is TGTGCCAGCAATGAAGCGGGGGTTACAGATACGCAGTATTTT.